This T cell receptor beta chain was sequenced for a study of regulatory T cells in long-lasting Graves disease. Study conclusions and caveats: Patients whose Graves' disease persisted exhibited lower TCR diversity than those newly diagnosed. The analysis examined peripheral blood only and excluded thyroid tissue.

The CDR3 loop spans 16 amino acids. Unmatched junction bases numbered 9, after V lost 2 bases and J lost 2 bases. Turning to this clonotype: The antigen is not known.

Regarding time point: persistent/refractory GD, antithyroid drugs over 5 years with positive TRAb. From RNA extracted from PBMCs, the TCR library was made. To make TCR beta libraries, researchers used iRepertoire HTBI primers and Arm-PCR of CDR3 regions. TCRdb reprocessed the multiplex PCR reads with MiXCR, giving one entry per CDR3 protein. The table shows approximately 400,000 distinct CDR3 sequences, with roughly 20% occurring only once. V usage is TRBV12-3 or TRBV12-4 and J usage is TRBJ2-7, with TRBD1 matching over 7 bases. The source of this sequence is a female donor with Graves disease. Specimen: peripheral blood mononuclear cells (PBMCs), collected when the disease was refractory, from a patient treated with antithyroid drugs. The CDR3 nucleotides are TGTGCCAGCAGTTTACGCACAGTGGGACAGACCTACGAGCAGTACTTC. It encodes CASSLRTVGQTYEQYF.